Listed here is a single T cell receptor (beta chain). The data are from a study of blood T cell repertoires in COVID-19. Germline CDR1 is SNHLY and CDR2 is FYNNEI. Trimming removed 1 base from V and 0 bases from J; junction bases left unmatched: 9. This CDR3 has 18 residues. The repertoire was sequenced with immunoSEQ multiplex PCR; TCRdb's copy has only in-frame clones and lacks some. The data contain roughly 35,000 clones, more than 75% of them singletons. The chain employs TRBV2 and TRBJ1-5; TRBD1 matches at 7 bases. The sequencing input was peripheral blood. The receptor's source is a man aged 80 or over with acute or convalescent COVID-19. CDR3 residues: CASSEGMSGTDSNQPQHF. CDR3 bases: TGTGCCAGCAGTGAAGGGATGAGTGGGACAGATAGCAATCAGCCCCAGCATTTT.